This paragraph covers one T cell receptor beta chain sequence. The antigen is not known. V was shortened by 7 bases and J by 15 bases, with 28 bases between the two germline ends. The CDR3 contains 15 residues. Germline assignment: CDR1 MNHEY and CDR2 SVGAGI. This sample was taken from a study of Ad26.COV2.S vaccination and SARS-CoV-2 variants. Whole-study context: Ad26.COV2.S given intramuscularly, once or twice 56 days apart.

Regarding the study as a whole: After vaccination, reports described spike-specific CD8+ and CD4+ T cell responses as showing substantial breadth.

Profiled with immunoSEQ multiplex PCR; TCRdb holds only in-frame clones, not every one. The sample consists of a few hundred thousand clones, roughly nine tenths of them appearing once. Treatment given: roughly 19 received Ad26.COV2.S at low or high dose, single or two shots; several received placebo; per-sample allocation not given. Specimen acquisition occurred on day 63 following the initial vaccine or placebo injection. Boston provided a donor who was an adult aged 18-55 years. Expressing Wuhan-strain SARS-CoV-2 spike, an Ad26 vector served as the vaccine. This chain connects TRBV6-5 to TRBJ2-1; no definite D call. The specimen comprised peripheral blood, sampled in a trial of Ad26.COV2.S vaccine versus placebo. The sequence was collected from a person aged 18-60 years who received the Ad26.COV2.S COVID-19 vaccine or a placebo. The CDR3: CASNPTARWDLNLFF. CDR3 DNA: TGTGCCAGCAATCCTACAGCCCGTTGGGATCTAAACCTGTTCTTC.